Below, 7 T cell receptor beta chains from the same sample are listed, as sequenced in a study of shared clonotypes between healthy human individuals. TCRdb's copy holds only in-frame clones and misses some; the assay was immunoSEQ multiplex PCR. The sample carries 470,000 or so clones, over 75% recorded once. Material for sequencing was PBMCs. Source of these receptors: a woman aged 40 to 49 in good health. Some clones in this sample may be carry-over from other donors' samples.

As for this clone: The junction differs from germline at one of its ends, possibly a read error. The chain joins TRBV7-2 to TRBJ2-1; D is undetermined. The CDR3 loop spans 17 amino acids. CDR1 is SGHTA, CDR2 FQGNSA, per germline. CDR3 in amino acids: CASSLDLPRGRDNEQFF. CDR3 bases: TGTGCCAGCAGTTTAGACCTGCCGCGTGGAAGGGACAATGAGCAGTTCTTC.

The chain links TRBV9 to TRBJ2-5; 9 nucleotides line up with TRBD2. J was trimmed by 4 bases and V by 0 bases; bases with no gene match: 10. CDR1 is SGDLS, CDR2 YYNGEE, per germline. The CDR3 totals 17 residues. Here the CDR3 reads CASSVDGLAGSAETQYF. Written as DNA, the CDR3 is TGTGCCAGCAGCGTAGACGGGCTAGCGGGATCGGCAGAGACCCAGTACTTC.

V gene TRBV19 combines with J gene TRBJ1-3; TRBD1 agrees at 7 bases. Germline lookup yields CDR1 LNHDA and CDR2 SQIVND (reference sequence). The CDR3 is made up of 15 amino acids. With V trimmed by 9 bases and J by 0 bases, 8 bases remained unmatched. CDR3 bases: TGTGCCAGCCGACGGAGGGGGCCCTCTGGAAACACCATATATTTT. Its translation is CASRRRGPSGNTIYF.

The genes are TRBV14 and TRBJ2-7, with D maybe TRBD2 (7 bases). Germline V CDR1 and CDR2: SGHDN, FVKESK. This CDR3 contains 15 residues. Trimming removed 4 bases at V and 7 bases at J, with 20 bases between. The CDR3 loop reads CASSPLGSGEGEQYF. The CDR3 DNA follows: TGTGCCAGCAGCCCACTAGGATCAGGGGAGGGAGAGCAGTACTTC.

Regarding this clone: This may stem from a read error, because a much larger clone lies one nucleotide away. CDR3 bases: TGCGCCAGCAGCCAAGATTGGCCCGCCACGTTCATCCTCAATCAGCCCCAGCATTTT. This gives the protein CASSQDWPATFILNQPQHF. This chain connects TRBV4-3 to TRBJ1-5, with D unclear. The CDR3 runs 19 residues. In germline, CDR1 is LGHNA, CDR2 YSLEER. Trimming stripped 0 bases from V and 3 bases from J, with 21 bases between.

The chain links TRBV2 to TRBJ2-1; 10 nucleotides line up with TRBD2. Germline V gene lookup returns CDR1 SNHLY and CDR2 FYNNEI. The CDR3 contains 15 residues. V was pared by 3 bases and J by 5 bases, with 4 bases of the junction left unmatched. CDR3 in DNA: TGTGCCAGCAGTGACTGGACTAGCGGACACAATGAGCAGTTCTTC. Protein: CASSDWTSGHNEQFF.

This clone was detected only once. The rearrangement joins TRBV4-2 to TRBJ2-2, with D perhaps matching TRBD1 or TRBD2 (5 bases each). The CDR3 sequence is 12 residues long. Trimming removed 3 bases from V and 7 bases from J, with 6 bases in between. CDR1 is LGHNA, CDR2 YNFKEQ, per germline. CDR3 sequence reads: CASSQGVGELFF. CDR3 in DNA: TGTGCCAGCAGCCAGGGGGTCGGGGAGCTGTTTTTT.